Detailed here is one T cell receptor beta chain. TCRdb's table, derived via immunoSEQ multiplex PCR, lists solely in-frame clones and lacks some. The sample records tens of thousands of clones, around 94% being singletons. The data derive from a study of technical replicates of blood from several donors. V was cut by 2 bases and J by 4 bases, with 11 bases left in between. Looked up from germline, CDR1 is MNHEY and CDR2 is SMNVEV (reference sequence). The CDR3 length is 14 residues. This clonotype was sampled from a human donor in good health. This chain uses TRBV27 with TRBJ2-5; possibly TRBD1 for D (5 bases). The sequencing input was T cells isolated from PBMCs. The CDR3 region is CASSLDRSAETQYF. The CDR3 region has the DNA TGTGCCAGCAGTTTAGACAGATCAGCAGAGACCCAGTACTTC.